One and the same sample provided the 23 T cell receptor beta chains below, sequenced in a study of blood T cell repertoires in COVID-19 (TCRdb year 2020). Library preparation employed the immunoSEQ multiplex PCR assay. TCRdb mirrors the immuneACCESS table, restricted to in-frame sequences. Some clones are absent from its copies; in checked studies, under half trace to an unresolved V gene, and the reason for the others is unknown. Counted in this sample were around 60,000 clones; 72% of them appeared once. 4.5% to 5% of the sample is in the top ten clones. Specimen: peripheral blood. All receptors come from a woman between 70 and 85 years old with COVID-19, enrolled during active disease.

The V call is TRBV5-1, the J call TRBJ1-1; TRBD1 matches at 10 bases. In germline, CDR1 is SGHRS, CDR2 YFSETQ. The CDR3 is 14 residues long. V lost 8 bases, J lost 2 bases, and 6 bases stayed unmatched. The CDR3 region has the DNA TGCGCCAGTACCCGGGACAGGGGAAACACTGAAGCTTTCTTT. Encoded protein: CASTRDRGNTEAFF.

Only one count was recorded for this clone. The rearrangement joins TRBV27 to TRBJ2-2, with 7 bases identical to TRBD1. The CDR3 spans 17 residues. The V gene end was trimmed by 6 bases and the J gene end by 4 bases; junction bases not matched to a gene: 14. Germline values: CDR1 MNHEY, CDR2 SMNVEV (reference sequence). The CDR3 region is CASSQLLGAGGTGELFF. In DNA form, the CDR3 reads TGTGCCAGCAGCCAACTTCTCGGGGCAGGGGGCACCGGGGAGCTGTTTTTT.

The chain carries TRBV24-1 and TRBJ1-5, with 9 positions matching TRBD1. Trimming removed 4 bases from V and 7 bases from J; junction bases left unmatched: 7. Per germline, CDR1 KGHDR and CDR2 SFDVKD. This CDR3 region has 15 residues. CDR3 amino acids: CATSDWTGVRQPQHF. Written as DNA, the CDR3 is TGTGCCACCAGTGACTGGACAGGGGTCCGGCAGCCCCAGCATTTT.

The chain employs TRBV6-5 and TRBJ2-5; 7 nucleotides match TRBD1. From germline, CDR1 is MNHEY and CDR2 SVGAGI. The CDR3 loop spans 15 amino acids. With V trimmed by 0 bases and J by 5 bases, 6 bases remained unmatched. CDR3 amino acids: CASSYSGQLGETQYF. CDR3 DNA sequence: TGTGCCAGCAGTTACTCGGGACAGCTCGGGGAGACCCAGTACTTC.

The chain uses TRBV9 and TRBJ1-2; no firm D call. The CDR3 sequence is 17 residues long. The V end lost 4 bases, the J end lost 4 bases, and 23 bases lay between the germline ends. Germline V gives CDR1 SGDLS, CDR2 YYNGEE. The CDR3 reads CASSPRNIEGPSYGYTF. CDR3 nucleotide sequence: TGTGCCAGCAGCCCTAGAAACATTGAGGGCCCGAGCTATGGCTACACCTTC.

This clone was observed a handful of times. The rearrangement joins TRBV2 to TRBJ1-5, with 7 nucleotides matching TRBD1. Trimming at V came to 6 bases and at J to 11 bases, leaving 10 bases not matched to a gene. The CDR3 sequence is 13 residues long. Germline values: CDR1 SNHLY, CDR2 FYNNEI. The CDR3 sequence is CASRQGGSRSQHF. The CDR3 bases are TGTGCCAGCAGGCAGGGGGGATCAAGGTCCCAGCATTTT.

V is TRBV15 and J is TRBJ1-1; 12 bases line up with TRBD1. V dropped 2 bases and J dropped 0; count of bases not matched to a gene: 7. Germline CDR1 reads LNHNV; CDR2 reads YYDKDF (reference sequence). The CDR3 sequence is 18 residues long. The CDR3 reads CATSRPRDRGRVNTEAFF. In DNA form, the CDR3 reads TGTGCCACCAGCAGACCCCGGGACAGGGGGCGTGTGAACACTGAAGCTTTCTTT. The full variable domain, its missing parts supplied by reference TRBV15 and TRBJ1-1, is DAMVIQNPRYQVTQFGKPVTLSCSQTLNHNVMYWYQQKSSQAPKLLFHYYDKDFNNEADTPDNFQSRRPNTSFCFLDIRSPGLGDTAMYLCATSRPRDRGRVNTEAFFGQGTRLTVV.

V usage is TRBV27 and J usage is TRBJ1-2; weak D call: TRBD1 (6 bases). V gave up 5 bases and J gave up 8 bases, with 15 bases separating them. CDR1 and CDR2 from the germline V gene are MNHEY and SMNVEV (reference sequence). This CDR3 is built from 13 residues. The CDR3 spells CASSPRTAGGYTF. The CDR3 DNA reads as TGTGCCAGCAGTCCTCGGACAGCTGGGGGCTACACCTTC.

CDR3 DNA sequence: TGCGCCAGCAGCCGCGCTCTAGCGGGGGGCACAGATACGCAGTATTTT. As protein: CASSRALAGGTDTQYF. The chain joins TRBV4-3 to TRBJ2-3; 10 bases align to TRBD2. CDR1 is LGHNA, CDR2 YSLEER, per germline. CDR3 length equals 16 residues. Trimming at V came to 4 bases and at J to 1 base, leaving 5 bases not matched to a gene.

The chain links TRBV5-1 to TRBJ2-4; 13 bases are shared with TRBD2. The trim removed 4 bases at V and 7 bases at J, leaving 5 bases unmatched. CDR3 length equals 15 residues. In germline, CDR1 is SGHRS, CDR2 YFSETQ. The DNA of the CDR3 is TGCGCCAGCAGCGCAACTAGCGGGAGGGCCAACATTCAGTACTTC. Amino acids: CASSATSGRANIQYF.

For the CDR3, the DNA is TGTGCCAGCAGTTACGACAGGGGACTATCACCCCTCCACTTT. It codes for CASSYDRGLSPLHF. V usage is TRBV6-5 and J usage is TRBJ1-6; the match to TRBD1 covers 8 bases. With 2 bases clipped from V and 10 bases from J, the junction kept 4 bases outside the gene matches. This CDR3 is built from 14 residues. The germline V gene has CDR1 MNHEY and CDR2 SVGAGI.

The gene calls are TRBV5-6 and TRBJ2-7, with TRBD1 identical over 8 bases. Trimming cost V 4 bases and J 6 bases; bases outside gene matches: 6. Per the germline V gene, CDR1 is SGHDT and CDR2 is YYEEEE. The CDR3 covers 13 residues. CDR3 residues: CASSGRTGPEQYV. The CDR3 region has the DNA TGTGCCAGCAGCGGACGGACAGGGCCCGAGCAGTACGTC.

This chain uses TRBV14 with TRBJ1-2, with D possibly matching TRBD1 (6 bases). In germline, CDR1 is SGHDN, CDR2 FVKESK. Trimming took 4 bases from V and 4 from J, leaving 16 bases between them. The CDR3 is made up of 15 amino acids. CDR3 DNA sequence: TGTGCCAGCAGCCGACGACAGGAGAGCGGCTATGGCTACACCTTC. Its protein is CASSRRQESGYGYTF.

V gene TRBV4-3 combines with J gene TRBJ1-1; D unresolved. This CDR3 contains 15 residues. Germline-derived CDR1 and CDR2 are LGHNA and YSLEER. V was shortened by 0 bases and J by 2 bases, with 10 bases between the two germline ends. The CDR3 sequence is CASSQDVGDNTEAFF. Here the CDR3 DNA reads TGCGCCAGCAGCCAAGATGTGGGAGATAACACTGAAGCTTTCTTT.

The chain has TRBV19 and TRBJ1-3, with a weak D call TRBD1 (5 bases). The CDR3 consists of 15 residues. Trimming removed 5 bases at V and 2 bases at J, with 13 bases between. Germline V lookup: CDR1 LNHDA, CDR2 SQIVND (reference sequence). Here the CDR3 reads CASSVGGEPGNTIYF. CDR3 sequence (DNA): TGTGCCAGTAGTGTGGGGGGGGAACCTGGAAACACCATATATTTT.

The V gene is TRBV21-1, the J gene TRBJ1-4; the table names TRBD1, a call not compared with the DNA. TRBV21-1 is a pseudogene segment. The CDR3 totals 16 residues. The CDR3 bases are TGTGCCAGCAGCAACGGGACAGGGGCAACTAATGAAAAACTGTTTTTT. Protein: CASSNGTGATNEKLFF.

The CDR3 protein is CASSEARVENTGELFF. For the CDR3, the DNA is TGTGCCAGCAGTGAAGCCAGGGTAGAGAACACCGGGGAGCTGTTTTTT. This chain connects TRBV2 to TRBJ2-2; tentative D call: TRBD1 (5 bases). Germline CDR1 is SNHLY and CDR2 is FYNNEI. V lost 0 bases and J lost 1, with 9 bases in between. The CDR3 runs 16 residues.

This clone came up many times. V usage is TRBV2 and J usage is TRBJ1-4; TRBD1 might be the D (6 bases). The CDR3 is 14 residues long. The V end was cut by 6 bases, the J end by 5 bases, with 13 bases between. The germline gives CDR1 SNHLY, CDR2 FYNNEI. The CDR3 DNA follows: TGTGCCAGCAGGAACAGGGTCGGGAATGAAAAACTGTTTTTT. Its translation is CASRNRVGNEKLFF.

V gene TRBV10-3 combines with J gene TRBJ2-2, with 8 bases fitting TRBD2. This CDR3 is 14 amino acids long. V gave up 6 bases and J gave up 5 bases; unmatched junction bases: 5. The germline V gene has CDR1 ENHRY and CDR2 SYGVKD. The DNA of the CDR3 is TGTGCCATCAGGGGGACTAGTCAGACCGGGGAGCTGTTTTTT. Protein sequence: CAIRGTSQTGELFF.

The chain's CDR3 is CASSQVAETEAFF. The DNA for the CDR3 is TGTGCCAGCAGCCAAGTTGCGGAAACTGAAGCTTTCTTT. The chain has TRBV3-1 (or the pseudogene TRBV3-2) and TRBJ1-1; D is unclear. Germline-derived CDR1 and CDR2 are LGHDT and YNNKEL (reference sequence). V lost 1 base to trimming and J lost 5 bases, with 8 bases between them. The CDR3 totals 13 residues.

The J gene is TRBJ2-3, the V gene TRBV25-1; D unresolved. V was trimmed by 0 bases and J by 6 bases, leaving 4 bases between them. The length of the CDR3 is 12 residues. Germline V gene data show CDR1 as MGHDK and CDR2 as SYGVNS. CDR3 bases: TGTGCCAGCAGTGAATACGGTGATACGCAGTATTTT. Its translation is CASSEYGDTQYF.

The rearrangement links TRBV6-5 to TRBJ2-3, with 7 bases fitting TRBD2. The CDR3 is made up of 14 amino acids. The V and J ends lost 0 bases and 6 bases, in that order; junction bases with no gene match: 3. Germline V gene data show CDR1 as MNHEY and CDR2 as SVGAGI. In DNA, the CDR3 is TGTGCCAGCAGTTACTCGGGGGGGGTGGATACGCAGTATTTT. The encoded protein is CASSYSGGVDTQYF.

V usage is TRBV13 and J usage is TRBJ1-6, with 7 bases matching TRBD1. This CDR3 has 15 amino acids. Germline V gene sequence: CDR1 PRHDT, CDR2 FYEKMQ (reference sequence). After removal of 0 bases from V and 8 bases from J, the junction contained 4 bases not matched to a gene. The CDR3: CASSLGRDRYSPLHF. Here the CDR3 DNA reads TGTGCCAGCAGCTTAGGCCGGGACAGATATTCACCCCTCCACTTT.